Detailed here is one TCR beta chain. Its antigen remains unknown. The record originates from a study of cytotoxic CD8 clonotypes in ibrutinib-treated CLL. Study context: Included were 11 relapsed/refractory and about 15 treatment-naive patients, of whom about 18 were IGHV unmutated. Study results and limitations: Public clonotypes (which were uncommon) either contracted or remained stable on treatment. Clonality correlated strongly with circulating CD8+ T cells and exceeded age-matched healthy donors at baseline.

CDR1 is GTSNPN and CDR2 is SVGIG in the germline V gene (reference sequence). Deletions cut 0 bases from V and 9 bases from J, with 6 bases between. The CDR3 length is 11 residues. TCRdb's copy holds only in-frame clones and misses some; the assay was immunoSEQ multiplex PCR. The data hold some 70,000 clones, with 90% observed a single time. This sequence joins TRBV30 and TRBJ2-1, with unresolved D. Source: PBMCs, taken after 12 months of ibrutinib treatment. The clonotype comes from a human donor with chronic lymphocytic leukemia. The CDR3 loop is CAWSVSSEQFF. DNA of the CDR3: TGTGCCTGGAGTGTCAGTAGTGAGCAGTTCTTC.